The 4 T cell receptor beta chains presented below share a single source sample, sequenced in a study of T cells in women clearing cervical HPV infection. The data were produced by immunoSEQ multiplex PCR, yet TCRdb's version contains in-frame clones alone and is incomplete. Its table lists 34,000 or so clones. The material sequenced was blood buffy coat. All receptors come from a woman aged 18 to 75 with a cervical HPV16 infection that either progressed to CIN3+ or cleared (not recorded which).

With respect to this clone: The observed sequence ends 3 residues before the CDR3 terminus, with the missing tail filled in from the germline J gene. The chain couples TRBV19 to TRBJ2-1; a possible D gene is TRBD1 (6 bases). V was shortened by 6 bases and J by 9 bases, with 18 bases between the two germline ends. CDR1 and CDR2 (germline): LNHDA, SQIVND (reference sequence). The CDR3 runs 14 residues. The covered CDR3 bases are TGTGCCAGTAGGGACCAGGGGCTATTGGGTGAG. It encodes CASRDQGLLGE. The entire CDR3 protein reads CASRDQGLLGEQFF. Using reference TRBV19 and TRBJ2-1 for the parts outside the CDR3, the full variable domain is DGGITQSPKYLFRKEGQNVTLSCEQNLNHDAMYWYRQDPGQGLRLIYYSQIVNDFQKGDIAEGYSVSREKKESFPLTVTSAQKNPTAFYLCASRDQGLLGEQFFGPGTRLTVL.

CDR3 DNA (partial): TGCAGTGCTACTCGACAGAGGAACACAGATACG. Protein product: CSATRQRNTDT. In full, the CDR3 is CSATRQRNTDTQYF. The chain recombines TRBV20-1 with TRBJ2-3, with D possibly matching TRBD1 (5 bases). The read ends 3 residues before the CDR3 terminus; that terminus is restored from the germline J gene. Germline loops: CDR1 DFQATT, CDR2 SNEGSKA (reference sequence). The CDR3 is 14 residues long. V was clipped by 4 bases and J by 2 bases, with 13 bases between them.

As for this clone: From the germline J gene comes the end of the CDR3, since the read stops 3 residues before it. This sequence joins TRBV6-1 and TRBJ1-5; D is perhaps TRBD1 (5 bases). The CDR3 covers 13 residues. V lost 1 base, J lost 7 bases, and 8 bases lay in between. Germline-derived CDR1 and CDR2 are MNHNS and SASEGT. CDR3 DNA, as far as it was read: TGTGCCAGCAGTGAAGTAGGGGCACAGCCC. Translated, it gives CASSEVGAQP. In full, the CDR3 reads CASSEVGAQPQHF.

The CDR3 protein is CASSQRGGQETQYF. The part of the CDR3 DNA that was read is TGTGCCAGCAGCCAGAGGGGGGGCCAAGAGACG. V is TRBV11-3 and J is TRBJ2-3, with a weak D call TRBD2 (7 bases). The read stops 3 residues short of the end of the CDR3; the missing end is completed from the germline J gene. CDR1 and CDR2 (germline): SGHNT, YENEEA. The CDR3 covers 14 residues.